The rows below give T cell receptor beta chains drawn from one sample of a study of shared clonotypes between healthy human individuals. Some clones are missing from TCRdb's copy, which holds only in-frame ones; the method was immunoSEQ multiplex PCR. This table holds around 1.6 million clones, roughly 98% found once. Input material: naive CD4+ T cells sorted from blood. These receptors were taken from a man in his thirties or forties in good health. CDR3s include the opening cysteine and the closing phenylalanine or tryptophan. The D gene is left open where the match is weak. Size tells how often a clone was seen (once, few, many) or the class of an expanded clone, and some rows leave it out.

TRBJ1-1 - - TRBV29-1 TGCAGCGTTGGTTTGGGTGAGAGGACTGAAGCTTTCTTT CSVGLGERTEAFF
TRBJ2-1 - TRBD2 TRBV5-6 TGTGCCAGCAGCTTGGTGCTAGCGGGCTACAATGAGCAGTTCTTC CASSLVLAGYNEQFF
TRBJ1-2 - - TRBV28 TGTGCCAGCAGCCTCGCGAGACACTCATTTGGCTACACCTTC CASSLARHSFGYTF
TRBJ1-1 - - TRBV9 TGTGCCAGCAGCGTAGGGACAGCCAACACTGAAGCTTTCTTT CASSVGTANTEAFF
TRBJ2-7 - - TRBV5-4 TGTGCCAGCAGCTTGGGGAAAAACTACGAGCAGTACTTC CASSLGKNYEQYF
TRBJ2-1 - TRBD2 TRBV6-5 TGTGCCAGCAGTCGGACTAGCGGGAGGGATGAGCAGTTCTTC CASSRTSGRDEQFF
TRBJ1-2 once - TRBV7-2 TGTGCCAGCAGCATTGACAGGTCTCAGAGGGGCTACACCTTC CASSIDRSQRGYTF
TRBJ1-5 - - TRBV27 TGTGCCAGCAGTTTAATTGGGGGGAGGCATCAGCCCCAGCATTTT CASSLIGGRHQPQHF
TRBJ2-1 - - TRBV18 TGTGCCAGCTCACCTACTAGCAATGAGCAGTTCTTC CASSPTSNEQFF
TRBJ2-3 - TRBD1 TRBV5-1 TGCGCCAGCAGCCCCGGACAGGGCACAGATACGCAGTATTTT CASSPGQGTDTQYF
TRBJ2-7 - TRBD2 TRBV27 TGTGCCAGCAGTTTATCGGTCCTAGCGGGAGAGTCCTACGAGCAGTACTTC CASSLSVLAGESYEQYF
TRBJ2-1 - TRBD2 TRBV18 TGTGCCAGCACGCAACCCGGGACTAGCGGGAGTTACGACAATGAGCAGTTCTTC CASTQPGTSGSYDNEQFF
TRBJ1-2 - - TRBV6-6 TGTGCCAGCAGTCGGACAACACATGGCTACACCTTC CASSRTTHGYTF
TRBJ2-7 - TRBD2 TRBV27 TGTGCCAGCAGTCTATTCGGACTAGCGGGAGAGGCCGACGAGCAGTACTTC CASSLFGLAGEADEQYF
TRBJ1-3 - - TRBV5-1 TGCGCCAGCAGCCCCGGGTCAGCAGGAAACACCATATATTTT CASSPGSAGNTIYF
TRBJ1-1 - - TRBV4-1 TGCGCCAGCAGCCAAGATCCCCTCAATGAAGCTTTCTTT CASSQDPLNEAFF
TRBJ2-3 - TRBD2 TRBV19 TGTGCCAGTAGTATATACCCTAGCGGGAGGGCCTTAGATACGCAGTATTTT CASSIYPSGRALDTQYF
TRBJ2-2 - - TRBV5-1 TGCGCCAGCAGCTTGGCCGGGCGGCAGAACACCGGGGAGCTGTTTTTT CASSLAGRQNTGELFF
TRBJ2-4 - TRBD1 TRBV28 TGTGCCAGCAGTTTACTGGGACAGACCAAAAACATTCAGTACTTC CASSLLGQTKNIQYF
TRBJ2-7 - - TRBV7-2 TGTGCCAGCAGCTTAGGCGTCCCCTACGAGCAGTACTTC CASSLGVPYEQYF
TRBJ2-2 - - TRBV6-1 TGTGCCAGCAGTCTTCAGGGGCCCGGGGAGCTGTTTTTT CASSLQGPGELFF
TRBJ1-1 - TRBD1 TRBV7-3 TGTGCCAGCAGCTTAAGACCCCAGACAGGGATCGGGGACACTGAAGCTTTCTTT CASSLRPQTGIGDTEAFF
TRBJ2-2 - - TRBV30 TGTGCCTGGAGTGTTTCCTTTATAAACACCGGGGAGCTGTTTTTT CAWSVSFINTGELFF
TRBJ2-2 - - TRBV7-3 TGTGCCAGCAGCCCCGGAGGGGCCAACGCGAACACCGGGGAGCTGTTTTTT CASSPGGANANTGELFF
TRBJ1-1 - TRBD1 TRBV10-2 TGCGCCAGCAGTGACAGGGGGCTTACTGAAGCTTTCTTT CASSDRGLTEAFF
TRBJ1-1 once - TRBV18 TGTGCCAGCTCACCACCTCAGGGTAGCACTGAAGCTTTCTTT CASSPPQGSTEAFF
TRBJ2-5 - - TRBV9 TGTGCCAGCAGCCCACCTAGGGAAGAGACCCAGTACTTC CASSPPREETQYF
TRBJ2-1 once TRBD2 TRBV7-2 TGTGCCAGCAGCTTACTCGGGACTAGCGGGACATCCTACAATGAGCAGTTCTTC CASSLLGTSGTSYNEQFF
TRBJ2-3 - TRBD1 TRBV18 TGTGCCAGCTCACCTGGACAGGCCGGCGATACGCAGTATTTT CASSPGQAGDTQYF
TRBJ2-5 - - TRBV10-2 TGCGCCAGCAGTAAGACAGAGAAAGAGACCCAGTACTTC CASSKTEKETQYF
TRBJ1-2 - - TRBV28 TGTGCCAGCAGTTTGGGACGGGGGAACTATGGCTACACCTTC CASSLGRGNYGYTF
TRBJ2-7 once - TRBV7-6 TGTGCCAGCAGCTTAGTTGACGGGAGCTACGAGCAGTACTTC CASSLVDGSYEQYF
TRBJ1-5 - - TRBV6-1 TGTGCCAGCAGCGACCCCCCCAGGTTCCCCCAGCATTTT CASSDPPRFPQHF
TRBJ2-6 - - TRBV27 TGTGCCAGCAGTCCACAAGGCTGGGGGGCCAACGTCCTGACTTTC CASSPQGWGANVLTF
TRBJ1-2 - - TRBV7-2 TGTGCCAGCAGCTCCGAAAGACAGTATGGCTACACCTTC CASSSERQYGYTF
TRBJ2-1 - - TRBV7-3 TGTGCCAGCAGCCCTGGGGCTGACAATGAGCAGTTCTTC CASSPGADNEQFF
TRBJ2-1 once - TRBV7-9 TGTGCCAGCAGCTCGGAGCGGAGCTCCTACAATGAGCAGTTCTTC CASSSERSSYNEQFF
TRBJ1-1 - - TRBV19 TGTGCCAGTAGCCCAGAGTCGGTATGGGTGACTGAAGCTTTCTTT CASSPESVWVTEAFF
TRBJ1-1 - - TRBV5-4 TGTGCCAGCAGCGCTTTAGACCGTGGGCGGAACACTGAAGCTTTCTTT CASSALDRGRNTEAFF
TRBJ1-1 - TRBD1 TRBV10-3 TGTGCCATCAGCCCAGGGGTGACAGGGGGAGGCACTGAAGCTTTCTTT CAISPGVTGGGTEAFF
TRBJ2-1 - - TRBV18 TGTGCCAGCTCACGTGACCCGCTTAACCTCGACTACCCCAATGAGCAGTTCTTC CASSRDPLNLDYPNEQFF
TRBJ2-4 - TRBD1 TRBV19 TGTGCCAGTTGTCCTCGACAGGGGGACAAAAACATTCAGTACTTC CASCPRQGDKNIQYF
TRBJ2-7 - TRBD1 TRBV7-2 TGTGCCAGCAGCTATTACAGGGGTTCCTACGAGCAGTACTTC CASSYYRGSYEQYF
TRBJ1-3 once - TRBV20-1 TGCAGTGCTAGTTCCGGGAACACCATATATTTT CSASSGNTIYF
TRBJ1-5 - - TRBV14 TGTGCCAGCAGCCAAGGGGGGTGGGATCAGCCCCAGCATTTT CASSQGGWDQPQHF
TRBJ1-5 - - TRBV6-5 TGTGCCAGCCGGACGGGCAGGGTGAGCAATCAGCCCCAGCATTTT CASRTGRVSNQPQHF
TRBJ2-7 - TRBD2 TRBV14 TGTGCCAGCAGCCGAAGGGGATCCGGGACTAGCGGCTACGAGCAGTACTTC CASSRRGSGTSGYEQYF
TRBJ2-7 - TRBD2 TRBV7-2 TGTGCCAGCAGCATAGGACTAGCGGGCTACGAGCAGTACTTC CASSIGLAGYEQYF
TRBJ2-1 - TRBD2 TRBV29-1 TGCAGCGTTGCGGGCCGACTAGCGGGAAGCAATGAGCAGTTCTTC CSVAGRLAGSNEQFF
TRBJ1-4 - - TRBV5-1 TGCGCCAGCAGTCGCTCAAGGGCAACTAATGAAAAACTGTTTTTT CASSRSRATNEKLFF
TRBJ2-1 - - TRBV25-1 TGTGCCAGCAGTGAGCAGGGAGCCCTCGGGGAGCAGTTCTTC CASSEQGALGEQFF
TRBJ1-4 - - TRBV7-2 TGTGCCAGCAGCTTAAGGTGGAGCTCCAATGAAAAACTGTTTTTT CASSLRWSSNEKLFF
TRBJ2-1 - TRBD2 TRBV7-9 TGTGCCAGCAGTCCTCGGGGACTACACTCCAATGAGCAGTTCTTC CASSPRGLHSNEQFF